The rows below give T cell receptor beta chains drawn from one sample of a study of blood T cell repertoires in COVID-19. This table comes from immunoSEQ multiplex PCR, and its TCRdb copy is limited to in-frame clones, with some not included. The sample holds 49,000 or so clones, 80% to 90% seen once. Specimen: peripheral blood. These receptors originate from a man aged 50-59 years with acute or convalescent COVID-19. Each CDR3 is given with its conserved first and last residue. Fields, in order: J gene, D gene, V gene, clone size, CDR3 DNA, CDR3 protein. D genes are given only for firm matches. Clone size is not always given. Where it is, it says once, few, many or a class for expanded clones.

J: TRBJ2-7
D: TRBD2
V: TRBV7-2
size: .
DNA: TGTGCCAGCAGCTTAGTAGCGGGGGAACCCTACGAGCAGTACTTC
CDR3: CASSLVAGEPYEQYF

J: TRBJ1-1
D: .
V: TRBV3-1/TRBV3-2
size: .
DNA: TGTGCCAGCAGCCAAAAATATGAAGCTTTCTTT
CDR3: CASSQKYEAFF

J: TRBJ1-4
D: .
V: TRBV4-1
size: .
DNA: TGCGCCAGCAGCCAAGTTGGCGAAAAACTGTTTTTT
CDR3: CASSQVGEKLFF

J: TRBJ2-3
D: TRBD2
V: TRBV9
size: .
DNA: TGTGCCAGCAGCGTAGCTTCTGGACTAGCGGGGGAAAAGCAGTATTTT
CDR3: CASSVASGLAGEKQYF

J: TRBJ2-3
D: TRBD2
V: TRBV9
size: .
DNA: TGTGCCAGCAGCGTACCACTAGCGGGGGGCACAGATACGCAGTATTTT
CDR3: CASSVPLAGGTDTQYF

J: TRBJ2-7
D: TRBD2
V: TRBV7-9
size: .
DNA: TGTGCCAGCAGCTCCTGGGGGGGAGGGACCGAGCAGTACTTC
CDR3: CASSSWGGGTEQYF

J: TRBJ1-4
D: .
V: TRBV13
size: once
DNA: TGTGCCAGCAGCTTAATTCCGCCCCGGGATGGCGGAAAACTGTTTTTT
CDR3: CASSLIPPRDGGKLFF

J: TRBJ1-2
D: .
V: TRBV27
size: .
DNA: TGTGCCAGCAGTTGGAGCGGGGGATCGGGATATGGCTACACCTTC
CDR3: CASSWSGGSGYGYTF

J: TRBJ1-6
D: .
V: TRBV19
size: .
DNA: TGTGCCAGTAGTAGTCAGGATAATTCACCCCTCCACTTT
CDR3: CASSSQDNSPLHF

J: TRBJ2-2
D: .
V: TRBV18
size: .
DNA: TGTGCCAGCTCTCCTCTAAACACCGGGGAGCTGTTTTTT
CDR3: CASSPLNTGELFF

J: TRBJ2-6
D: .
V: TRBV19
size: .
DNA: TGTGCCAGTAGTATAGGGACATCTGGGGCCAACGTCCTGACTTTC
CDR3: CASSIGTSGANVLTF

J: TRBJ2-3
D: TRBD1
V: TRBV14
size: .
DNA: TGTGCCAGCAGCCTCCTTCAGGGGGTTGGAGATACGCAGTATTTT
CDR3: CASSLLQGVGDTQYF

J: TRBJ1-2
D: TRBD1
V: TRBV18
size: .
DNA: TGTGCCAGCTCCCCAACCAGCCTGACAGGGGCCCATGGCTACACCTTC
CDR3: CASSPTSLTGAHGYTF

J: TRBJ2-1
D: TRBD2
V: TRBV27
size: .
DNA: TGTGCCAGCAGTCCCCGACTAGCGGGGGTTACCAATGAGCAGTTCTTC
CDR3: CASSPRLAGVTNEQFF

J: TRBJ2-5
D: .
V: TRBV5-1
size: .
DNA: TGCGCCAGCGGCCGAGGGAGGCAGGAGACCCAGTACTTC
CDR3: CASGRGRQETQYF

J: TRBJ2-5
D: TRBD2
V: TRBV28
size: .
DNA: TGTGCCAGCAGTTTATACCCACCCGGACTAGCGGGAGACCAAGAGACCCAGTACTTC
CDR3: CASSLYPPGLAGDQETQYF

J: TRBJ2-7
D: TRBD1
V: TRBV10-3
size: .
DNA: TGTGCCACCACGGCGGACAGGCCGCTGAGCTCCTACGAGCAGTACTTC
CDR3: CATTADRPLSSYEQYF